This TCR beta chain was obtained from a study of blood T cells in healthy people across ages. CDR1 and CDR2 from the germline V gene are SGHVT and SQSDAQ. The CDR3 has 18 amino acids. V dropped 3 bases and J dropped 0 bases, with 18 bases sitting between them. There were healthy Caucasian individuals from Russia, aged about 6 to 95, serving as donors. Per individual sample, total RNA of at least 6 micrograms was extracted. Through a sample-barcoded 5' primer and a J-beta primer mix, a second PCR was run for roughly 7 to 11 cycles. One entry per CDR3 protein results from TCRdb running MiXCR on the 5' RACE reads. The data show approximately 1,100,000 distinct CDR3 sequences, with 40% to 50% seen just once and approximately 17% held by the top ten.

The V and J genes are TRBV7-4 and TRBJ1-5; D is uncertain. The clonotype was recovered from a woman aged 55-69 years in good health. The sample was blood. CDR3 region: CASSFRPGHILSNQPQHF. CDR3 coding DNA: TGTGCCAGCAGCTTCAGACCCGGGCACATACTTAGCAATCAGCCCCAGCATTTT.